One sample yielded the 18 T cell receptor beta chains listed below, sequenced in a study of T cell repertoires in cytomegalovirus infection. Which antigens these TCRs recognize remains unknown. A single record per CDR3 protein comes from TCRdb applying MiXCR to the reads. The sample includes tens of thousands of distinct CDR3 sequences, 20% to 25% seen only once; the top ten take roughly 73%. Sequences were derived from CD8+ T cells from cultured PBMCs, sampled from culture after CMV antigen stimulation. The receptors originated from a human donor in good health (CMV status not recorded). Some clones in this sample may be carry-over from other donors' samples.

The chain has TRBV23-1 and TRBJ1-6; no clear D gene. TRBV23-1 has ORF status, its function being uncertain. The CDR3 contains 15 residues. With 6 bases removed from V and 10 bases from J, the gap between germline ends came to 19 bases. The CDR3 DNA follows: TGCGCCAGCAGCCAGAAGACACCCCCGAGATCACCCCTCCACTTT. Protein sequence: CASSQKTPPRSPLHF.

This clonotype was observed many times. This rearrangement joins TRBV7-2 to TRBJ1-2; 10 positions match TRBD1. Germline CDR1 and CDR2: SGHTA and FQGNSA. This CDR3 has 17 amino acids. Unmatched junction bases numbered 11, after V lost 3 bases and J lost 4 bases. The CDR3 DNA follows: TGTGCCAGCAGCTTTCCGGGACAGGGGCCTACTTCCTATGGCTACACCTTC. The encoded protein is CASSFPGQGPTSYGYTF.

This chain joins TRBV4-1 and TRBJ2-1, with D tentatively TRBD1 or TRBD2 (5 bases each). The CDR3 covers 14 residues. V lost 5 bases to trimming and J lost 9 bases, with 17 bases between them. Per the germline V gene, CDR1 is MGHRA and CDR2 is YSYEKL. The CDR3 region is CASSSSGAAGEQFF. The CDR3 DNA reads as TGCGCCAGCAGCTCCAGTGGGGCCGCGGGTGAGCAGTTCTTC.

This clonotype was counted only a few times. The chain carries TRBV2 and TRBJ2-7; 12 nucleotides match TRBD1. J lost 4 bases, V lost 0 bases, and 7 bases had no gene match. This CDR3 is built from 17 residues. Germline V CDR1 and CDR2: SNHLY, FYNNEI. The CDR3 here is CASSEAPGTGGAYEQYF. CDR3 coding DNA: TGTGCCAGCAGTGAAGCGCCGGGGACAGGGGGCGCGTACGAGCAGTACTTC.

This clonotype was seen more than once but under ten times. This chain links TRBV7-8 with TRBJ2-4; 13 nucleotides line up with TRBD2. CDR1 is SGHVS and CDR2 is FQNEAQ in the germline V gene. Trimming cost V 5 bases and J 2 bases; bases outside gene matches: 12. CDR3 length equals 19 residues. The CDR3 sequence is CASSPGTSGVVESKNIQYF. DNA for the CDR3: TGTGCCAGCAGCCCGGGGACTAGCGGGGTTGTCGAGTCCAAAAACATTCAGTACTTC. The entire variable domain, with the rest obtained from reference TRBV7-8 and TRBJ2-4, is as follows: GAGVSQSPRYKVAKRGQDVALRCDPISGHVSLFWYQQALGQGPEFLTYFQNEAQLDKSGLPSDRFFAERPEGSVSTLKIQRTQQEDSAVYLCASSPGTSGVVESKNIQYFGAGTRLSVL.

The V and J genes are TRBV27 and TRBJ2-1, with D possibly being TRBD1 or TRBD2 (5 bases each). The CDR3 contains 15 residues. Germline V gene sequence: CDR1 MNHEY, CDR2 SMNVEV (reference sequence). The ends were cut back, 7 bases at V and 8 bases at J, with 21 bases in the middle. The CDR3 loop is CASTPTGTEIHEQFF. The CDR3 DNA sequence: TGTGCCAGCACGCCTACCGGGACGGAGATACATGAGCAGTTCTTC.

The chain joins TRBV4-2 to TRBJ1-3; TRBD1 is a possible D gene (6 bases). The germline CDR1 and CDR2 sequences are LGHNA and YNFKEQ. The V end was cut by 1 base, the J end by 1 base, with 11 bases between. The CDR3 is 16 amino acids. The CDR3 region has the DNA TGTGCCAGCAGCCAAGCTACAGGGATATCTGGAAACACCATATATTTT. Translating gives CASSQATGISGNTIYF.

V and J are TRBV4-1 and TRBJ1-1, with D possibly matching TRBD1 (5 bases). This CDR3 comprises 15 residues. Per germline, CDR1 MGHRA and CDR2 YSYEKL. Trimming pared 1 base from V and 4 bases from J, leaving 13 bases between. CDR3 sequence: CASSQGDGGGTEAFF. CDR3 sequence (DNA): TGCGCCAGCAGCCAAGGTGATGGGGGTGGCACTGAAGCTTTCTTT.

This clonotype was observed a handful of times. The chain joins TRBV5-1 to TRBJ1-1; D unresolved. With 1 base removed from V and 0 bases from J, the gap between germline ends came to 13 bases. CDR3 length: 16 residues. Germline CDR1 reads SGHRS; CDR2 reads YFSETQ. The CDR3 region has the DNA TGCGCCAGCAGCTTGCAGTCCGCGGGTGTGAACACTGAAGCTTTCTTT. Translating gives CASSLQSAGVNTEAFF.

The CDR3 loop is CASWSSGRSSYNEQFF. DNA of the CDR3: TGTGCCAGCTGGTCTAGCGGACGGAGCTCCTACAATGAGCAGTTCTTC. The V gene is TRBV2, the J gene TRBJ2-1; TRBD2 aligns across 7 bases. The CDR3 covers 16 residues. In germline, CDR1 is SNHLY, CDR2 FYNNEI. V dropped 8 bases and J dropped 0; count of bases not matched to a gene: 10.

V gene TRBV4-2 combines with J gene TRBJ2-3; 7 bases match TRBD1. This CDR3 spans 16 amino acids. With V trimmed by 5 bases and J by 5 bases, 13 bases remained unmatched. Germline CDR1 and CDR2: LGHNA and YNFKEQ. The CDR3 spells CASSLLPTGSGDTQYF. The CDR3 coding sequence is TGTGCCAGCAGCTTACTTCCGACAGGGAGCGGAGATACGCAGTATTTT.

This chain connects TRBV2 to TRBJ1-5, with TRBD1 matching over 9 bases. This CDR3 is 15 amino acids long. Germline loops: CDR1 SNHLY, CDR2 FYNNEI. V shed 4 bases, J shed 5 bases, and the junction held 6 bases outside the gene matches. CDR3 DNA: TGTGCCAGCAGTGTCACAGGGGGCGGTTATCAGCCCCAGCATTTT. It codes for CASSVTGGGYQPQHF.

A few counts support this clonotype. The V and J genes are TRBV7-9 and TRBJ2-1, with a tentative D call TRBD2 (6 bases). The ends were cut back, 8 bases at V and 7 bases at J, with 18 bases in the middle. The germline CDR1 and CDR2 sequences are SEHNR and FQNEAQ (reference sequence). This CDR3 comprises 14 residues. The CDR3 reads CASAGRGLGNEQFF. CDR3 DNA sequence: TGTGCCAGCGCAGGGCGGGGTCTGGGGAATGAGCAGTTCTTC.

The chain is built from TRBV6-2 or TRBV6-3 and TRBJ2-1; no clear D gene. The CDR3 consists of 11 residues. Germline CDR1 MNHEY, CDR2 SVGEGT. Trimming pared 7 bases from V and 11 bases from J, leaving 12 bases between. In nucleotides, the CDR3 is TGTGCCAGCACCGTACAGAGTAAGCAGTTCTTC. Its translation is CASTVQSKQFF.

This clonotype has only a few counts. The V and J genes are TRBV6-2 or TRBV6-3 and TRBJ1-5; tentative D call: TRBD1 (5 bases). Trimming cost V 3 bases and J 4 bases, with 13 bases left between them. There are 15 residues in the CDR3. The germline V gene has CDR1 MNHEY and CDR2 SVGEGT. CDR3 DNA sequence: TGTGCCAGCAGTTATGTAGGGGTTGGTAATCAGCCCCAGCATTTT. Protein: CASSYVGVGNQPQHF.

This clonotype was picked up a small number of times. The J gene is TRBJ2-4, the V gene TRBV7-2, with D uncertain. CDR1 and CDR2 from the germline V gene are SGHTA and FQGNSA. Deletions cut 1 base from V and 11 bases from J, with 6 bases between. CDR3 length: 11 residues. Here the CDR3 reads CASSLGLVQYF. Written as DNA, the CDR3 is TGTGCCAGCAGCTTAGGTCTAGTTCAGTACTTC.

The chain combines TRBV6-5 with TRBJ1-5; weak D call: TRBD1 (6 bases). The J call may be in error: the DNA end matches TRBJ2-3 better. The CDR3 runs to 15 residues. Germline V CDR1 and CDR2: MNHEY, SVGAGI. The CDR3 DNA reads as TGTGCCAGCAGTTACTCCTCAGGGGCCAATCAGCCCCAGTATTTT. Its protein is CASSYSSGANQPQYF.

This rearrangement joins TRBV6-5 to TRBJ2-7; D is uncertain. V dropped 5 bases and J dropped 4 bases, with 12 bases sitting between them. Germline lookup yields CDR1 MNHEY and CDR2 SVGAGI. The CDR3 covers 13 residues. This CDR3 is CASSLTKGYEQYF. CDR3 coding DNA: TGTGCCAGCAGTCTCACCAAGGGTTACGAGCAGTACTTC.